This T cell receptor beta chain was documented in a study of long-term antiretroviral therapy in people with HIV. Study-wide points: Transplant-donor-level diversity was not reached after ART, though diversity increased. Older ART regimens may have been in use when blood was drawn between about 2003 and 2017. Narrower CDR3 length ranges marked HIV repertoires relative to controls.

The assay, immunoSEQ v3.0, was run at survey level. TCRdb's copy holds only in-frame clones and misses some; the assay was immunoSEQ multiplex PCR. This table holds around 16,000 clones, about four fifths found once. This clone appeared a few times. The target antigen is unknown. The CDR3 contains 15 residues. From germline, CDR1 is SNHLY and CDR2 FYNNEI. Trimming cost V 6 bases and J 1 base, with 12 bases left between them. This clonotype originated in a woman aged 40-49 years with HIV. The J gene is TRBJ2-2, the V gene TRBV2, with D possibly being TRBD1 (5 bases). Sequencing used unsorted PBMCs, obtained nearly 3.3 years after starting antiretroviral therapy. The CDR3 DNA reads as TGTGCCAGCAGGGAGCACGGACAGAACACCGGGGAGCTGTTTTTT. The encoded protein is CASREHGQNTGELFF. Combining the CDR3 with reference TRBV2 and TRBJ2-2 gives the whole variable domain EPEVTQTPSHQVTQMGQEVILRCVPISNHLYFYWYRQILGQKVEFLVSFYNNEISEKSEIFDDQFSVERPDGSNFTLKIRSTKLEDSAMYFCASREHGQNTGELFFGEGSRLTVL.